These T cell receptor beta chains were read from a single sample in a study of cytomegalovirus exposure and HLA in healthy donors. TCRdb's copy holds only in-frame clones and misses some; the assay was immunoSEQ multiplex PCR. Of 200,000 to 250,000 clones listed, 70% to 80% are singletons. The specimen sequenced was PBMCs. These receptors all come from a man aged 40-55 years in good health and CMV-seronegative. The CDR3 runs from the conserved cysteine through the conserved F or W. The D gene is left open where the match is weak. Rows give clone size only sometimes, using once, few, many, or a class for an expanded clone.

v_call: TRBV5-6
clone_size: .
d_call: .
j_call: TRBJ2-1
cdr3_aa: CASSWTDNEQFF
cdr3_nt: TGTGCCAGCAGCTGGACAGACAATGAGCAGTTCTTC

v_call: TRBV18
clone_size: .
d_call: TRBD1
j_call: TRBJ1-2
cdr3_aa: CASSLDRVGGYTF
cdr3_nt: TGTGCCAGCTCATTGGACAGGGTTGGTGGCTACACCTTC

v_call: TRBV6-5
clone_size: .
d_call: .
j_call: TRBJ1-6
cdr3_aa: CASRRTVRNSPLHF
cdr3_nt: TGTGCCAGCAGGAGGACAGTTCGTAATTCACCCCTCCACTTT

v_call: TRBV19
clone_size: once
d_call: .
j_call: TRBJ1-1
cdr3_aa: CASSLGADLKTEAFF
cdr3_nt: TGTGCCAGTAGTCTGGGGGCGGATCTGAAAACTGAAGCTTTCTTT

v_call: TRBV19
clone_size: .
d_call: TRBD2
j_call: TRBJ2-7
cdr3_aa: CASSSGGTSGDYEQYF
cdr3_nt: TGTGCCAGTAGCTCGGGGGGGACTAGCGGAGACTACGAGCAGTACTTC

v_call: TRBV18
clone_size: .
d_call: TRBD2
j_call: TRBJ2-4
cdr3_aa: CASSPQRGLAKNIQYF
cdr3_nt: TGTGCCAGCTCACCCCAGCGGGGCTTAGCCAAAAACATTCAGTACTTC

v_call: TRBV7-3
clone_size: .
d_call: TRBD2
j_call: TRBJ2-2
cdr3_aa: CASSLATSGGYTGELFF
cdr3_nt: TGTGCCAGCAGCTTGGCTACTAGCGGGGGGTACACCGGGGAGCTGTTTTTT

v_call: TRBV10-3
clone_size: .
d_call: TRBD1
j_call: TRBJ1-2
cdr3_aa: CAIRGQGAQGYGYTF
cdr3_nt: TGTGCCATCAGAGGACAGGGGGCGCAGGGCTATGGCTACACCTTC

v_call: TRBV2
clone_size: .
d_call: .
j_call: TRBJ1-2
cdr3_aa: CASSARQEGHGYTF
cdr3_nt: TGTGCCAGCAGCGCACGCCAGGAGGGGCATGGCTACACCTTC

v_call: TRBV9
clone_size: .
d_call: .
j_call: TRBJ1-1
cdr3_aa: CASSVGGGHTEAFF
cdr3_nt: TGTGCCAGCAGCGTAGGGGGGGGGCACACTGAAGCTTTCTTT

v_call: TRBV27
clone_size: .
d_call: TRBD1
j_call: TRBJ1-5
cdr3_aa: CASSSRQGRGGNQPQHF
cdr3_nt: TGTGCCAGCAGTTCCCGACAGGGAAGAGGGGGCAATCAGCCCCAGCATTTT

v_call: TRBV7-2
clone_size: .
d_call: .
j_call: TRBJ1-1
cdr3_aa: CASSLGQGTEAFF
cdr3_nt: TGTGCCAGCAGCTTAGGGCAGGGTACTGAAGCTTTCTTT

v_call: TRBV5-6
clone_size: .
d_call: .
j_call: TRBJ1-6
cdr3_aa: CASSLSGRNSPLHF
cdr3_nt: TGTGCCAGCAGTCTGTCTGGGCGTAATTCACCCCTCCACTTT

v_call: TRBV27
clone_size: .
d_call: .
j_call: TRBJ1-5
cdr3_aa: CASAWGVHQPQHF
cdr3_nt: TGTGCCAGCGCTTGGGGGGTTCATCAGCCCCAGCATTTT

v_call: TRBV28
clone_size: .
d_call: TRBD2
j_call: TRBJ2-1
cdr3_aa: CASSSAAGGGRPLYNEQFF
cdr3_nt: TGTGCCAGCAGTTCCGCGGCGGGGGGCGGGAGGCCCCTCTACAATGAGCAGTTCTTC

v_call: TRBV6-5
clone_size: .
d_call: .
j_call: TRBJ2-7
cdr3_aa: CASSYSTLSYEQYF
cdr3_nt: TGTGCCAGCAGTTATTCTACCTTAAGCTACGAGCAGTACTTC

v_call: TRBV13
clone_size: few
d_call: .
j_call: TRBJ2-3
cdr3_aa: CASSSIGSDTQYF
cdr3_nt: TGTGCCAGCAGCTCCATCGGTTCAGATACGCAGTATTTT

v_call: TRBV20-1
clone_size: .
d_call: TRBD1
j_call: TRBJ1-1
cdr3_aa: CSARDRFLAFF
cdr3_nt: TGCAGTGCCCGGGACAGATTTCTGGCTTTCTTT

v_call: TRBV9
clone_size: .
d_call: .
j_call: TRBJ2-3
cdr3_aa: CASSVRGADFGGSTDTQYF
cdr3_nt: TGTGCCAGCAGCGTTCGGGGGGCCGACTTTGGTGGAAGCACAGATACGCAGTATTTT

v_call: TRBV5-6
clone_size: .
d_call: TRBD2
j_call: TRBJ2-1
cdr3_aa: CASSFRLAPHSYNEQFF
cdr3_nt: TGTGCCAGCAGCTTCCGACTAGCTCCTCACTCCTACAATGAGCAGTTCTTC

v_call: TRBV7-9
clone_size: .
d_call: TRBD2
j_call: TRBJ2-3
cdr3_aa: CASSLTSGGRDTQYF
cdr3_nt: TGTGCCAGCAGCTTAACTAGCGGGGGGAGAGATACGCAGTATTTT

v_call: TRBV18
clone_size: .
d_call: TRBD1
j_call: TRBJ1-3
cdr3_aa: CASSPGQGSGNTIYF
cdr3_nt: TGTGCCAGCTCACCGGGACAGGGAAGTGGAAACACCATATATTTT

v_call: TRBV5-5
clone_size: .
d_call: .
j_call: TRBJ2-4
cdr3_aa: CASSLDSHEYF
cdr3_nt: TGTGCCAGCAGCTTGGACAGTCACGAGTACTTC

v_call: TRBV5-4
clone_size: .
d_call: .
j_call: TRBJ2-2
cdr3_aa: CASSLGQRTGELFF
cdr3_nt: TGTGCCAGCAGCTTGGGACAACGCACCGGGGAGCTGTTTTTT

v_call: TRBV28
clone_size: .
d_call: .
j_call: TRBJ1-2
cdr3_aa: CASSPGGVNYGYTF
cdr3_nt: TGTGCCAGCAGCCCGGGGGGAGTTAACTATGGCTACACCTTC

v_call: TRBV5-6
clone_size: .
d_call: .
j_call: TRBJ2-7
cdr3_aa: CASSRHPLVQLLYEQYF
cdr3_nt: TGTGCCAGCAGCCGACACCCCCTTGTGCAGCTACTCTACGAGCAGTACTTC

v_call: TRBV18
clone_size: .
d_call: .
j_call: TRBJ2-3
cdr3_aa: CASSSTGVTDTQYF
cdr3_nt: TGTGCCAGCTCCTCAACGGGGGTCACAGATACGCAGTATTTT

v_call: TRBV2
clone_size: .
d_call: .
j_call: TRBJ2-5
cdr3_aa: CASSERYEGVKTQYF
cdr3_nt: TGTGCCAGCAGTGAGCGCTATGAGGGGGTAAAGACCCAGTACTTC

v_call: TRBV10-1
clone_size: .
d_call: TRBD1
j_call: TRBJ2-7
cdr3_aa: CASRGTDTYEQYF
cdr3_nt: TGCGCCAGCCGTGGGACAGACACCTACGAGCAGTACTTC

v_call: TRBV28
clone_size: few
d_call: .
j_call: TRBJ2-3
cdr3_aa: CASTTDRDYDTQYF
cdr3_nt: TGTGCCAGCACAACGGACAGGGACTACGATACGCAGTATTTT

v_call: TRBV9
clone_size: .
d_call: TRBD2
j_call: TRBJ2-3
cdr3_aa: CASSVGVAGGLDTQYF
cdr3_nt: TGTGCCAGCAGCGTAGGAGTAGCGGGGGGGCTTGATACGCAGTATTTT

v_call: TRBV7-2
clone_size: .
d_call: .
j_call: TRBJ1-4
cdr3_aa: CASRPSNVAEKLFF
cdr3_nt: TGTGCCAGCAGACCTAGTAACGTCGCTGAAAAACTGTTTTTT

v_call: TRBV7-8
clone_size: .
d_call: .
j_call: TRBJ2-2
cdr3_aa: CASSPNTGELFF
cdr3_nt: TGTGCCAGCAGCCCTAACACCGGGGAGCTGTTTTTT

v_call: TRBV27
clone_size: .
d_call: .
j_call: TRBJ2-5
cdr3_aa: CASSLLGGGEETQYF
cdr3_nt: TGTGCCAGCAGTTTATTGGGGGGGGGCGAAGAGACCCAGTACTTC

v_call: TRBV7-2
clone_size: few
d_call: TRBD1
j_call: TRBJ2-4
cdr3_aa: CASSLRPMGTASSKNIQYF
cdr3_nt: TGTGCCAGCAGCTTACGCCCCATGGGGACAGCATCCTCCAAAAACATTCAGTACTTC

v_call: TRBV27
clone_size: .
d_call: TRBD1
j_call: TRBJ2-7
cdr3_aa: CASSPLDRTRSEQYF
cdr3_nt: TGTGCCAGCAGTCCCCTGGACAGGACACGAAGCGAGCAGTACTTC

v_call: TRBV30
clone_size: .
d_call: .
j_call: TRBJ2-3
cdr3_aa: CAWTLTDTQYF
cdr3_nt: TGTGCCTGGACTTTGACAGATACGCAGTATTTT

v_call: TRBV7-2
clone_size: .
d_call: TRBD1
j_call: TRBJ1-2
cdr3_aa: CASSFRDRPNYGYTF
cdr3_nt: TGTGCCAGCAGCTTCCGGGACAGGCCTAACTATGGCTACACCTTC

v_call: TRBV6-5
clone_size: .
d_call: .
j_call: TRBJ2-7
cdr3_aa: CAGSSDSYEQYF
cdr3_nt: TGTGCCGGGTCTAGCGATTCCTACGAGCAGTACTTC

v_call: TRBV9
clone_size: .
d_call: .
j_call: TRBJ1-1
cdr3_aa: CASSVFVNTEAFF
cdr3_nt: TGTGCCAGCAGCGTATTCGTGAACACTGAAGCTTTCTTT